Listed here are 2 T cell receptor beta chains from one sample, sequenced in a study of T cell changes during pregnancy in multiple sclerosis. Some clones are missing from TCRdb's copy, which holds only in-frame ones; the method was immunoSEQ multiplex PCR. The repertoire holds 30,000 to 35,000 clones, with roughly 90% as singletons. The sequencing used CD8+ T cells from peripheral blood mononuclear cells, collected after pregnancy. The receptors stem from a female donor with multiple sclerosis, enrolled in a pregnancy study.

The CDR3 DNA sequence: TGTGCCAGCAGCTTGGCCAGCGGGGAGGCCATCAATGAGCAGTTCTTC. As protein: CASSLASGEAINEQFF. The genes are TRBV5-6 and TRBJ2-1; TRBD2 matches 7 bases. V was pared by 0 bases and J by 6 bases, with 9 bases of the junction left unmatched. This CDR3 is built from 16 residues. Germline CDR1 reads SGHDT; CDR2 reads YYEEEE.

V usage is TRBV25-1 and J usage is TRBJ2-1; 9 nucleotides align to TRBD1. This CDR3 contains 15 residues. Germline V CDR1 and CDR2: MGHDK, SYGVNS. V gave up 3 bases and J gave up 7 bases; unmatched junction bases: 7. The CDR3 reads CASSDLQGALNEQFF. The CDR3 nucleotides read TGTGCCAGCAGTGATTTACAGGGGGCGTTGAATGAGCAGTTCTTC.